The rows below give T cell receptor beta chains drawn from one sample of a study of blood T cell repertoires in COVID-19. Some clones are missing from TCRdb's copy, which holds only in-frame ones; the method was immunoSEQ multiplex PCR. The table includes 150,000 to 200,000 clones, about four fifths detected once. Sequenced sample: peripheral blood. Receptors originate from a woman between 35 and 50 years old with COVID-19, enrolled during active disease. Both conserved end residues are part of each CDR3. D genes are given only for firm matches. Some rows have no size entry. The others give once, few or many, or a class for an expanded clone.

size: NA
J: TRBJ1-1
D: TRBD1
V: TRBV13
DNA: TGTGCCAGCAGCCACAGCCCAGGGGGCTCAGCTTTCTTT
CDR3: CASSHSPGGSAFF

size: many
J: TRBJ2-7
D: TRBD2
V: TRBV4-2
DNA: TGTGCCAGCAGCCAAGGGGGGGGCTACGAGCAGTACTTC
CDR3: CASSQGGGYEQYF

size: few
J: TRBJ1-6
D: NA
V: TRBV30
DNA: TGTGCCTGGTCGCGGGGGGGGTCACCCCTCCACTTT
CDR3: CAWSRGGSPLHF

size: NA
J: TRBJ2-6
D: NA
V: TRBV3-1/TRBV3-2
DNA: TGTGCCAGCAGCCAAGACATCTCTGGGGCCAACGTCCTGACTTTC
CDR3: CASSQDISGANVLTF

size: few
J: TRBJ1-1
D: NA
V: TRBV2
DNA: TGTGCCAGCAGTCTCAGGGTATATGACCCTGAAGCTTTCTTT
CDR3: CASSLRVYDPEAFF

size: NA
J: TRBJ1-2
D: NA
V: TRBV9
DNA: TGTGCCAGCAGCGTAGCCAGGGGCTATGGCTACACCTTC
CDR3: CASSVARGYGYTF

size: NA
J: TRBJ1-2
D: NA
V: TRBV6-1
DNA: TGTGCCAGCAGTGATACGCGCTATGGCTACACCTTC
CDR3: CASSDTRYGYTF

size: NA
J: TRBJ1-2
D: TRBD1
V: TRBV5-4
DNA: TGTGCCAGCAGCCCTACAGGGGAAGGCTATGGCTACACCTTC
CDR3: CASSPTGEGYGYTF

size: NA
J: TRBJ1-2
D: TRBD1
V: TRBV3-1/TRBV3-2
DNA: TGTGCCAGCAGCCAAGGGGACAGGGTTTATGGCTACACCTTC
CDR3: CASSQGDRVYGYTF

size: NA
J: TRBJ2-1
D: TRBD2
V: TRBV6-2/TRBV6-3
DNA: TGTGCCAGCAGTTCCGCCGGAGCGGGGGGGGACAATGAGCAGTTCTTC
CDR3: CASSSAGAGGDNEQFF

size: NA
J: TRBJ1-1
D: TRBD1
V: TRBV5-1
DNA: TGCGCCAGCGGACAGGAGAACACTGAAGCTTTCTTT
CDR3: CASGQENTEAFF

size: NA
J: TRBJ2-1
D: NA
V: TRBV6-5
DNA: TGTGCCAGCAGATCGGACTGGAGCTCCTACAATGAGCAGTTCTTC
CDR3: CASRSDWSSYNEQFF

size: NA
J: TRBJ2-1
D: NA
V: TRBV7-9
DNA: TGTGCCAGCAGCCACTATAATGTTGATGAGCAGTTCTTC
CDR3: CASSHYNVDEQFF

size: once
J: TRBJ1-2
D: NA
V: TRBV5-1
DNA: TGCGCCAGCAGCTCAAACGGGGGTGAGAATGGCTACACCTTC
CDR3: CASSSNGGENGYTF

size: NA
J: TRBJ2-2
D: NA
V: TRBV18
DNA: TGTGCCAGCTCACCAGACATTTTGAACACCGGGGAGCTGTTTTTT
CDR3: CASSPDILNTGELFF

size: NA
J: TRBJ2-5
D: NA
V: TRBV20-1
DNA: TGCAGTGCTAGACAGGGGGAGACCCAGTACTTC
CDR3: CSARQGETQYF

size: NA
J: TRBJ1-2
D: NA
V: TRBV6-5
DNA: TGTGCCAGCAGTTATGGACTGTACTATGGCTACACCTTC
CDR3: CASSYGLYYGYTF

size: NA
J: TRBJ2-5
D: TRBD1
V: TRBV28
DNA: TGTGCCAGCAGTTCATCAGGACAGGGTTTAGGAGAGACCCAGTACTTC
CDR3: CASSSSGQGLGETQYF

size: NA
J: TRBJ1-3
D: TRBD1
V: TRBV18
DNA: TGTGCCAGCTCACCAGGACAGGGCGAAAGGGCCATATATTTT
CDR3: CASSPGQGERAIYF

size: NA
J: TRBJ1-5
D: NA
V: TRBV19
DNA: TGTGCCAGTAGTATAAGCGGGGCCCTCAATCAGCCCCAGCATTTT
CDR3: CASSISGALNQPQHF

size: few
J: TRBJ2-7
D: NA
V: TRBV12-3/TRBV12-4
DNA: TGTGCCAGCAGTCCGAGCTACGAGCAGTACTTC
CDR3: CASSPSYEQYF

size: medium-sized
J: TRBJ1-3
D: NA
V: TRBV4-2
DNA: TGTGCCAGCAGCCAAGAGACAGTCTTCTCTGGAAACACCATATATTTT
CDR3: CASSQETVFSGNTIYF

size: few
J: TRBJ1-2
D: NA
V: TRBV27
DNA: TGTGCCAGCACCCCGTCTAGGGAGATTAACTATGGCTACACCTTC
CDR3: CASTPSREINYGYTF

size: NA
J: TRBJ1-1
D: TRBD1
V: TRBV7-9
DNA: TGTGCCAGCAGCCCGACAGGGGGCGACACTGAAGCTTTCTTT
CDR3: CASSPTGGDTEAFF

size: NA
J: TRBJ1-1
D: TRBD1
V: TRBV7-2
DNA: TGTGCCAGCAGCTTAGACGGGGCAGGGGGCTACACTGAAGCTTTCTTT
CDR3: CASSLDGAGGYTEAFF

size: NA
J: TRBJ2-1
D: NA
V: TRBV10-3
DNA: TGTGCCATCAGCCAGGGGACGTACAATGAGCAGTTCTTC
CDR3: CAISQGTYNEQFF

size: NA
J: TRBJ1-2
D: NA
V: TRBV5-1
DNA: TGCGCCAGCAGCGACCCAGGGCTGGGCTACACCTTC
CDR3: CASSDPGLGYTF

size: NA
J: TRBJ1-1
D: NA
V: TRBV9
DNA: TGTGCCAGCAGCGTAGAACCATCCAGGGGAACTGAAGCTTTCTTT
CDR3: CASSVEPSRGTEAFF

size: NA
J: TRBJ1-1
D: NA
V: TRBV29-1
DNA: TGCAGCATGGAAGTCTCTTTCGGGACTCATGAAAACACTGAAGCTTTCTTT
CDR3: CSMEVSFGTHENTEAFF

size: NA
J: TRBJ2-7
D: NA
V: TRBV5-1
DNA: TGCGCCAGCAGGAGGGATTCCACCTCGCCCTACGAGCAGTACTTC
CDR3: CASRRDSTSPYEQYF

size: NA
J: TRBJ2-1
D: NA
V: TRBV6-5
DNA: TGTGCCAGCAGAACCACCCTTAGCTCCTACAATGAGCAGTTCTTC
CDR3: CASRTTLSSYNEQFF

size: once
J: TRBJ1-1
D: NA
V: TRBV5-1
DNA: TGCGCCAGTCAACCCCTCTCGGGGAGCACTGAAGCTTTCTTT
CDR3: CASQPLSGSTEAFF

size: few
J: TRBJ1-1
D: TRBD1
V: TRBV7-6
DNA: TGTGCCAGCAGCTTAGTCTCAGGGGGCGAGTGGGTCACTGAAGCTTTCTTT
CDR3: CASSLVSGGEWVTEAFF

size: once
J: TRBJ2-7
D: NA
V: TRBV14
DNA: TGTGCCAGCGGCCTTCTGGGGAGTATCGAGCAGTACTTC
CDR3: CASGLLGSIEQYF

size: NA
J: TRBJ1-5
D: NA
V: TRBV30
DNA: TGTGCCTGGAGTCCTCTACAGGGAAGACAGCCCCAGCATTTT
CDR3: CAWSPLQGRQPQHF

size: many
J: TRBJ1-6
D: NA
V: TRBV7-8
DNA: TGTGCCAGCAGCTTCCTGACAGGAGATCCTTCACCCCTCCACTTT
CDR3: CASSFLTGDPSPLHF

size: NA
J: TRBJ1-5
D: TRBD1
V: TRBV5-6
DNA: TGTGCCAGCAGCTGGGGACAGGGTGGTTCCCAGCATTTT
CDR3: CASSWGQGGSQHF

size: NA
J: TRBJ2-1
D: NA
V: TRBV30
DNA: TGTGCCTGGAGTAGCCATATAGCATACAATGAGCAGTTCTTC
CDR3: CAWSSHIAYNEQFF

size: once
J: TRBJ2-3
D: NA
V: TRBV2
DNA: TGTGCCAGCAGTGCCGGTACAGGGTCCGAAATGGGAGATACGCAGTATTTT
CDR3: CASSAGTGSEMGDTQYF

size: NA
J: TRBJ2-1
D: TRBD2
V: TRBV6-5
DNA: TGTGCCAGCAGTTCCTCGCGGCGGGAGGGTAGTGAGCAGTTCTTC
CDR3: CASSSSRREGSEQFF

size: NA
J: TRBJ2-5
D: NA
V: TRBV19
DNA: TGTGCCAGTAGTCCCCGACAGAAGGAGACCCAGTACTTC
CDR3: CASSPRQKETQYF